This entry concerns a single TCR beta chain. Its target is unknown. Via MiXCR, TCRdb re-called the reads, giving one row per CDR3 protein. The data show about 360,000 distinct CDR3 sequences, approximately 30% seen once. This entry comes from a study of T cell repertoires in cytomegalovirus infection. The wider study: From public TCR beta signatures came an indication of both CMV infection and matching HLA type.

Germline values: CDR1 SGHVS, CDR2 FNYEAQ. The CDR3 consists of 14 residues. Trimming pared 5 bases from V and 0 bases from J, leaving 7 bases between. Notes on the study in general: Carriers of CMV plus the relevant HLA were identified by cumulative public TCR beta family frequency. The response measured ex vivo was dominated by TCR beta clonotypes (HLA-C-restricted and CMV-specific).

The genes are TRBV7-6 and TRBJ1-4; D unclear. The origin of this receptor is a human donor in good health (CMV status not recorded). Some clones in this sample may be carry-over from other donors' samples. The specimen comprised cultured PBMCs, sampled from culture after CMV antigen stimulation. CDR3 residues: CASSSGATNEKLFF. CDR3 in DNA: TGTGCCAGCAGCAGCGGAGCAACTAATGAAAAACTGTTTTTT.